This T cell receptor beta chain was recorded in a study of beta chain features in type 1 diabetes (dated by TCRdb to the late 2010s). Study-wide context: Mean age, gender distribution, total cell number and subset yield did not differ between patients and healthy donors. A total of roughly 110 million sorted cells were examined across all samples, and the number of cells per subset was strongly correlated with RNA yield. Regulatory and stem cell-like memory subsets were obtained from only 8 patients and roughly eight healthy donors, while naive and central memory subsets were obtained from all 28 donors. The study compared the TCRB repertoires of sorted circulating CD4+ T cell subsets in recently diagnosed type 1 diabetes patients with those in matched healthy donors.

Each donor gave one peripheral blood draw, averaging roughly 120 mL, which was collected into heparinised tubes. Using a panel that included CD45RO, CCR7, CD25, CD127, CD95 and CD27, naive, central memory, regulatory and stem cell-like memory CD4+ T cells were sorted on a BD FACSAria II. All sorted populations exceeded 95% purity. PBMCs were isolated right away by Lymphoprep density gradient centrifugation and were stained directly, without culture. So that batch effects would be minimized, each experiment stained and sorted samples in pairs, pairing one healthy donor with one patient. This clone was observed a handful of times. No cognate antigen has been identified for it. It has no much larger one-base neighbor in the sample; base qualities were not kept. The paper as a whole reports these results and caveats: Because cDNA rather than genomic DNA was sequenced, highly expressing activated cells could have been over-represented, although no difference in activation and CD3 levels was found between groups. In all four CD4+ subsets, TCRB CDR3 length was moderately but significantly shorter in type 1 diabetes patients. Fewer insertions and more nucleotide deletions at VDJ recombination sites were observed in patients with type 1 diabetes, implying thymic rearrangement abnormalities. PCR may preferentially amplify shorter templates, but because patient and control samples were amplified and corrected together, any resulting skew would affect both groups equally. The naive, central memory and regulatory TCRB repertoires appeared to resemble one another more closely among patients than among healthy donors. HLA sub-analyses involved small numbers of individuals, so any influence of HLA type on TCRB rearrangement remained unresolved.

The entire amount of isolated RNA was reverse transcribed using the High Capacity cDNA Reverse Transcription Kit, so the sequenced TCRB transcripts were expressed ones. Deep immunoSEQ sequencing was applied to naive, central memory and regulatory T cell samples, giving an average of roughly 3.3 million total reads per sample. Sorted cells were lysed in RLT buffer and RNA was extracted with DNase-treated RNeasy Micro or Mini kits, depending on cell number. To prevent cross-contamination, every cell subset was processed on its own, while patient and healthy donor samples were processed together. The immunoSEQ multiplex PCR was used to amplify TCRB sequences from cDNA, yielding 87-bp fragments that span the CDR3 region. Sequencing of the amplicons was done on the Illumina HiSeq platform. The published analysis was carried out like this. PCR bias was computationally corrected using synthetic template baselines, reads within Hamming distance 2 were collapsed, and singletons that could not be merged were discarded. Reads were aligned against IMGT so that V, D and J genes, CDR3 length and insertions or deletions at six rearrangement sites could be assigned. Within each subset, clonotype counts were normalized to sorted cell number, and only after that were true diversity and Gini coefficients computed with the tcR R package. The overlap coefficient, calculated on TCRB nucleotide sequences, was used to measure repertoire sharing. TCRdb mirrors the immuneACCESS table, restricted to in-frame sequences. Some clones are absent from its copies; in checked studies, under half trace to an unresolved V gene, and the reason for the others is unknown. V and J calls and clone size are given by that table; D and trimming were obtained from the DNA. The sample table holds more than 300,000 clones, of which under 8.5% were seen once. In total, the top ten clones hold 0.44% of the sample.

The CDR3 contains 15 residues, cysteine and phenylalanine counted. The retained sequence is limited to the CDR3, 45 bases, with the frame set at the first base. Relative to germline, V is missing 5 bases and J is missing 14 bases, with 19 bases of the junction outside any gene match. The germline V gene encodes CDR1 SGHTA and CDR2 FQGNSA. The rearrangement joined TRBV7-2 to TRBJ1-2, with 8 middle bases fitting TRBD1. This receptor was taken from a woman under 30 in good health. The material sequenced was central memory CD4+ T cells from blood. The bases are TGTGCCAGCAGCCGAACCCGAACGGGACAGGAAGTAGGGACCTTC. It specifies CASSRTRTGQEVGTF.